The rows below give T cell receptor beta chains drawn from one sample of a study of shared clonotypes between healthy human individuals. Sequencing was performed with immunoSEQ multiplex PCR; in TCRdb, only in-frame clones are kept and a portion is missing. The sample has a few million clones, more than 85% seen once. The sequencing sample was made of naive CD4+ T cells from PBMCs. These TCRs come from a man aged 18 to 30 in good health. Some clones in this sample may be carry-over from other donors' samples. Each CDR3 is given with its conserved first and last residue. Clone size is not always given. Where it is, it says once, few, many or a class for expanded clones.

clone_size: once
v_call: TRBV10-3
j_call: TRBJ2-1
cdr3_aa: CATLPTTSGFSNEQFF

clone_size: many
v_call: TRBV6-1
j_call: TRBJ2-1
cdr3_aa: CASSARQAYNEQFF

clone_size: NA
v_call: TRBV4-3
j_call: TRBJ2-2
cdr3_aa: CASSQISGTNTGELFF

clone_size: NA
v_call: TRBV15
j_call: TRBJ1-3
cdr3_aa: CATSRGGALLGGNTIYF

clone_size: once
v_call: TRBV10-3
j_call: TRBJ1-2
cdr3_aa: CAISRQGARYGYTF

clone_size: NA
v_call: TRBV11-2
j_call: TRBJ1-2
cdr3_aa: CASSPGGGVGYTF

clone_size: NA
v_call: TRBV9
j_call: TRBJ1-2
cdr3_aa: CASSAGRRGGINGYTF

clone_size: NA
v_call: TRBV4-3
j_call: TRBJ2-7
cdr3_aa: CASSRGTGSSYEQYF

clone_size: NA
v_call: TRBV7-9
j_call: TRBJ2-3
cdr3_aa: CASSLVWTSGRSTDTQYF

clone_size: NA
v_call: TRBV11-2
j_call: TRBJ1-1
cdr3_aa: CASSPDHRFMGYTEAFF

clone_size: NA
v_call: TRBV5-1
j_call: TRBJ2-1
cdr3_aa: CASSLPAGVSNEQFF

clone_size: NA
v_call: TRBV4-1
j_call: TRBJ2-7
cdr3_aa: CASSQEQAPWAGGYEQYF

clone_size: NA
v_call: TRBV5-1
j_call: TRBJ1-2
cdr3_aa: CASSLDAAGYGYTF

clone_size: NA
v_call: TRBV21-1
j_call: TRBJ2-7
cdr3_aa: CASSKFTGLSAYEQYF

clone_size: NA
v_call: TRBV13
j_call: TRBJ2-1
cdr3_aa: CAIPSVGSSGRDEQFF

clone_size: NA
v_call: TRBV28
j_call: TRBJ1-4
cdr3_aa: CASSSGGANEKLFF

clone_size: once
v_call: TRBV19
j_call: TRBJ1-1
cdr3_aa: CASRPYGTGGRNTEAFF

clone_size: NA
v_call: TRBV7-9
j_call: TRBJ2-7
cdr3_aa: CASSHNRGLTYEQYF

clone_size: NA
v_call: TRBV5-1
j_call: TRBJ2-7
cdr3_aa: CASSPGQGFNEQYF

clone_size: NA
v_call: TRBV7-9
j_call: TRBJ2-1
cdr3_aa: CASSPEGAFVNEQFF

clone_size: NA
v_call: TRBV6-5
j_call: TRBJ1-2
cdr3_aa: CASSYSKGGKRGYTF

clone_size: NA
v_call: TRBV5-1
j_call: TRBJ2-1
cdr3_aa: CASSLAGGGQSSYNEQFF

clone_size: once
v_call: TRBV2
j_call: TRBJ2-1
cdr3_aa: CASSGTGNEQFF

clone_size: NA
v_call: TRBV9
j_call: TRBJ2-1
cdr3_aa: CASSVEPSGGRAEQFF

clone_size: NA
v_call: TRBV9
j_call: TRBJ2-3
cdr3_aa: CASSTLGLAVTDTQYF

clone_size: NA
v_call: TRBV28
j_call: TRBJ1-2
cdr3_aa: CASSLPGTGVIYGYTF

clone_size: NA
v_call: TRBV5-4
j_call: TRBJ2-3
cdr3_aa: CASSLDRGTDTQYF

clone_size: NA
v_call: TRBV6-6
j_call: TRBJ1-2
cdr3_aa: CASSFRPGQGAGGYTF

clone_size: once
v_call: TRBV5-1
j_call: TRBJ2-1
cdr3_aa: CASSLVAGGNEQFF

clone_size: NA
v_call: TRBV11-1
j_call: TRBJ1-1
cdr3_aa: CASSLGGLNTEAFF

clone_size: NA
v_call: TRBV6-5
j_call: TRBJ2-5
cdr3_aa: CASRPWALQETQYF

clone_size: once
v_call: TRBV10-3
j_call: TRBJ2-1
cdr3_aa: CAISEPGGEFNNEQFF

clone_size: NA
v_call: TRBV27
j_call: TRBJ2-7
cdr3_aa: CASSSFYEQYF

clone_size: NA
v_call: TRBV29-1
j_call: TRBJ1-1
cdr3_aa: CSVALGTTEAFF

clone_size: NA
v_call: TRBV27
j_call: TRBJ2-2
cdr3_aa: CASLLRRDILNTGELFF

clone_size: NA
v_call: TRBV27
j_call: TRBJ2-2
cdr3_aa: CASSPWTSGRRTGELFF

clone_size: NA
v_call: TRBV12-5
j_call: TRBJ2-3
cdr3_aa: CASALTSGGGDTQYF

clone_size: NA
v_call: TRBV6-6
j_call: TRBJ2-7
cdr3_aa: CASSYGRGFYEQYF

clone_size: NA
v_call: TRBV14
j_call: TRBJ2-1
cdr3_aa: CASSLTRSLAGLGGEQFF

clone_size: NA
v_call: TRBV11-2
j_call: TRBJ1-2
cdr3_aa: CASSLEGPGLRGYTF